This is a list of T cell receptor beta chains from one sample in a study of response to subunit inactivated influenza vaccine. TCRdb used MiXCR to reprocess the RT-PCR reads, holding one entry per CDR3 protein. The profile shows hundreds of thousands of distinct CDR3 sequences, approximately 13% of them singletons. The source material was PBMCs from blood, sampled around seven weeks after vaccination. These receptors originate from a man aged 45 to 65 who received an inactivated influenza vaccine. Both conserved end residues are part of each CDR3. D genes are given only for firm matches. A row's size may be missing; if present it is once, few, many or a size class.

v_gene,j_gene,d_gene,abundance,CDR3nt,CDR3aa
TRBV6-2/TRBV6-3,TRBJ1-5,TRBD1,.,TGTGCCAGCAGTTACGATGGGACAGGGATTGTTCAGCCCCAGCATTTT,CASSYDGTGIVQPQHF
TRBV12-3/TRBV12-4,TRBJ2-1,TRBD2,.,TGTGCCAGCAGGTCTAGCGGTCACAATGAGCAGTTCTTC,CASRSSGHNEQFF
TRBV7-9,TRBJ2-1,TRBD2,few,TGTGCCAGCAGCTCGACTAGCGGGGGTAAAAACAATGAGCAGTTCTTC,CASSSTSGGKNNEQFF
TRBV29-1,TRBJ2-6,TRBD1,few,TGCAGCGCAAAATATGGACAGGGGTACGAGGTTGGGGCCAACGTCCTGACTTTC,CSAKYGQGYEVGANVLTF
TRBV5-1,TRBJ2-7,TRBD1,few,TGCGCCAGCAGCAGACAGGGGGCGAACCACGAGCAGTACTTC,CASSRQGANHEQYF
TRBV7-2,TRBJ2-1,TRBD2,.,TGTGCCAGCAGCTTAGGCGGGAGTCAGCATGAGCAGTTCTTC,CASSLGGSQHEQFF
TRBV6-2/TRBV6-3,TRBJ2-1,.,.,TGTGCCAGCAGTTACTCCCTTGGAGCTGATGAGCAGTTCTTC,CASSYSLGADEQFF
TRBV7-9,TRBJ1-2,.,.,TGTGCCAGCAGCTTAGTAGCCAGAAGCTATGGCTACACCTTC,CASSLVARSYGYTF
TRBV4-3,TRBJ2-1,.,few,TGCGCCAGCAGCCAAGGAGGGGTGTCCAATGAGCAGTTCTTC,CASSQGGVSNEQFF
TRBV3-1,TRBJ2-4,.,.,TGTGCCAGCAGCCAAGCTCTATTGGGGGCCAAAAACATTCAGTACTTC,CASSQALLGAKNIQYF
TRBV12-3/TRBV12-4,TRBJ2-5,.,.,TGTGCCAGCAGTCTACGACAGGAGAGCATAGGGACCCAGTACTTC,CASSLRQESIGTQYF
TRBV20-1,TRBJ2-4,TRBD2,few,TGCAGTGCGATAGCGGGGGGGCCCAAAAACATTCAGTACTTC,CSAIAGGPKNIQYF
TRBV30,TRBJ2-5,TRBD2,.,TGTGCCCAGAGGGAAAGCGGGGGAGAGACCCAGTACTTC,CAQRESGGETQYF
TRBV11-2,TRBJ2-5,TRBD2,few,TGTGCCAGCATCGCTCTAGCGGGGAAGACCCAGTACTTC,CASIALAGKTQYF
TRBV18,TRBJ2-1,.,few,TGTGCCAGCTCAAGCTCGACGGGACGGAACTACAATGAGCAGTTCTTC,CASSSSTGRNYNEQFF
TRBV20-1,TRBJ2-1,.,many,TGCAGTGCTAGGGCCTATAACTCCTACAATGAGCAGTTCTTC,CSARAYNSYNEQFF
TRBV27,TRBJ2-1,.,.,TGTGCCAGCAGTGACCCGACTGCAAGAGGGTCCTACAATGAGCAGTTCTTC,CASSDPTARGSYNEQFF
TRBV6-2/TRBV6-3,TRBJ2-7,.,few,TGTGCCAGCACCACCGCCGTTTTCGAGCAGTACTTC,CASTTAVFEQYF
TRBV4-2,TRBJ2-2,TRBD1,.,TGTGCCAGCAGCCAGGGGACAGGGGGGGAGCCCGGGGAGCTGTTTTTT,CASSQGTGGEPGELFF
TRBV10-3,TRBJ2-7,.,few,TGTGCCATCAGTGACAGATACGAGCAGTACTTC,CAISDRYEQYF
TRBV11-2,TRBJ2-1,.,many,TGTGCCAGCAGCTCATTAGACTTAGCTCGGCAGTTCTTC,CASSSLDLARQFF
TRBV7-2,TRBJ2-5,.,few,TGTGCCAGCAGCTTAGTGTCCTTGAGGGAGACCCAGTACTTC,CASSLVSLRETQYF
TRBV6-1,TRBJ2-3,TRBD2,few,TGTGCCAGCAGTCAGGGACTAGCGGGGGGCCCCGATACGCAGTATTTT,CASSQGLAGGPDTQYF
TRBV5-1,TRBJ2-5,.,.,TGCGCCAGCAGAGATGGGGGGCGGTTTGAGACCCAGTACTTC,CASRDGGRFETQYF
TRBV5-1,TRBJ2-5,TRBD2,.,TGCGCCAGCAGCGTACAGGGGACTAGCGGTTTAGAGACCCAGTACTTC,CASSVQGTSGLETQYF
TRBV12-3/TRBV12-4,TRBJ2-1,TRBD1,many,TGTGCCAGCAGTACTACAGGGGGCGGTGAGCAGTTCTTC,CASSTTGGGEQFF
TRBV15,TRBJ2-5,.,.,TGTGCCACCAGCAGAGATTTTGGGAGAGAGACCCAGTACTTC,CATSRDFGRETQYF
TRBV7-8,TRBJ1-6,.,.,TGTGCCAGCAGCCCCCCGACAAGAGCTAATTCACCCCTCCACTTT,CASSPPTRANSPLHF
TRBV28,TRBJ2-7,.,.,TGTGCCTGTGCGGGGGCGGCCTACGAGCAGTACTTC,CACAGAAYEQYF
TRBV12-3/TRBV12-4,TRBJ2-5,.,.,TGTGCCAGCGGGGGAAGCCTGGGAGAGACCCAGTACTTC,CASGGSLGETQYF
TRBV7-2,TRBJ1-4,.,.,TGTGCCAGCAGCACCCTTGGAAACCGAGGAGAAAAACTGTTTTTT,CASSTLGNRGEKLFF
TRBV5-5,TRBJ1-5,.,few,TGTGCCAGCAGCTTCCTGACGGGAAATAGCAATCAGCCCCAGCATTTT,CASSFLTGNSNQPQHF
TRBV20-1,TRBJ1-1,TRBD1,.,TGCAGTGCTATCCCTCCGGGACAGGGGAAGCCTGAAGCTTTCTTT,CSAIPPGQGKPEAFF
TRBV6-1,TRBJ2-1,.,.,TGTGCCAGCACCAGATTCAGCGGAGGGGATGAGCAGTTCTTC,CASTRFSGGDEQFF
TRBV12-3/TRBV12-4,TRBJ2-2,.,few,TGTGCCATCCGGGGGTCGAACACCGGGGAGCTGTTTTTT,CAIRGSNTGELFF
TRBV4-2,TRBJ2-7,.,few,TGTGCCAGCAGCCAAGACTACTCTTGGCACTACGAGCAGTACTTC,CASSQDYSWHYEQYF
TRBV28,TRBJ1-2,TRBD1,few,TGTGCCAGCAGAGGGGGCACAAGTGGCTACACCTTC,CASRGGTSGYTF
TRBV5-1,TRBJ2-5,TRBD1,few,TGCGCCAGCAGCTCGGGACAGGAAGAGACCCAGTACTTC,CASSSGQEETQYF
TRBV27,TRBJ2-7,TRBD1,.,TGTGCCAGCAGTCGACGGCTCCGGGACAGGGACTACTATCACTACGAGCAGTACTTC,CASSRRLRDRDYYHYEQYF
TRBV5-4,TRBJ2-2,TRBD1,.,TGTGCCAGCAGCCCCTCGGGACAGATCACCGGGGAGCTGTTTTTT,CASSPSGQITGELFF
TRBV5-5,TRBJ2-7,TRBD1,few,TGTGCCAGCAGCTTGATGGGACAGGGGAAGTACGAGCAGTACTTC,CASSLMGQGKYEQYF
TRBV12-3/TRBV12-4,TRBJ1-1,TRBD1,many,TGTGCCAGCAGTTTTCCTGACAGGGTCGTCGAAGCTTTCTTT,CASSFPDRVVEAFF
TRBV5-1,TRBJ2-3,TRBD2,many,TGCGCCAGCAGCAGCCGTGGGACTAGCGGGACGAATACTAAGTATTTT,CASSSRGTSGTNTKYF
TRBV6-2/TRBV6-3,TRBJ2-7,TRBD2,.,TGTGCCAGCAGACTTCGGGGGACTAGTTTCCCCTTCGCTTACTTC,CASRLRGTSFPFAYF
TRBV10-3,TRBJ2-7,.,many,TGTGCCATCATGAACACCTACGAGCAGTACTTC,CAIMNTYEQYF
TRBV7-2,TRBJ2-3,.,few,TGTGCCAGCAGCTTAGCGGTAAACCCAGATACGCAGTATTTT,CASSLAVNPDTQYF
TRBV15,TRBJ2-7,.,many,TGTGCCACCAGCAGAGATTTGTACGAGCAGTACTTC,CATSRDLYEQYF
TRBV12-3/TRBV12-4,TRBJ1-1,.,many,TGTGCCAGCAGTTTTCGGGGGTCCGCGTGGTACACTGAAGCTTTCTTT,CASSFRGSAWYTEAFF
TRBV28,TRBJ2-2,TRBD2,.,TGTGCCAGCAGCCCGACTAGCGGGGAGAACACCGGGGAGCTGTTTTTT,CASSPTSGENTGELFF